This section outlines one TCR beta chain sequence together with its context. These data are taken from a study of cytomegalovirus exposure and HLA in healthy donors. In the PCR, 60 Vbeta and 13 Jbeta primers were used. Measured with immunoSEQ multiplex PCR; TCRdb has only the in-frame clones, and not every one. Found here are 85,000 to 90,000 clones, about 72% of them singletons; the top ten hold 2.1%. The receptor was isolated from a man younger than 40 in good health and CMV-seronegative. The source material was PBMCs.

CDR3 sequence (DNA): TGTGCCAGCAGCTTCCTCAGGGGTTCAGATACGCAGTATTTT. Its protein product is CASSFLRGSDTQYF. The chain recombines TRBV7-2 with TRBJ2-3, with D possibly TRBD1 on 6 matching bases. Germline assignment: CDR1 SGHTA and CDR2 FQGNSA. The CDR3 spans 14 residues. V lost 3 bases and J lost 4, with 11 bases in between.